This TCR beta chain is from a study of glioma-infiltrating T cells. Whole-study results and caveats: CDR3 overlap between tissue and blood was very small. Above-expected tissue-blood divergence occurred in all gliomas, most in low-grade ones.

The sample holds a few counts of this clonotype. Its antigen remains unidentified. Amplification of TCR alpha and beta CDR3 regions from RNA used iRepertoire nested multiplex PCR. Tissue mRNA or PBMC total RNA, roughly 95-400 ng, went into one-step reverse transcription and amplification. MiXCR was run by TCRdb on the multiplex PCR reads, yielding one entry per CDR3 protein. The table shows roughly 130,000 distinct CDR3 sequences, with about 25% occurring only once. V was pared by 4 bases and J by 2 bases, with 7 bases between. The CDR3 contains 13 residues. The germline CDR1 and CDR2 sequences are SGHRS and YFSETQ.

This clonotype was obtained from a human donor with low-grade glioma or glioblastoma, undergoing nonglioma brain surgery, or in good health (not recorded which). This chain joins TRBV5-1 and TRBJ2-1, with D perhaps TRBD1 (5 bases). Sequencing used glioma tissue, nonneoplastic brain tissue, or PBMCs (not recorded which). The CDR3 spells CASSRGTYNEQFF. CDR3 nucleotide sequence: TGCGCCAGCAGCAGGGGAACCTACAATGAGCAGTTCTTC.